This T cell receptor (beta chain) was recovered during a study of T cells in localized non-small cell lung cancer. Whole-study findings and limits: Uninvolved adjacent lung showed higher T cell clonality than tumor. Within adjacent lung there appeared a median approximately 57 of the top 100 tumor clones.

Germline CDR1 MDHEN, CDR2 SYDVKM. Trimming pared 2 bases from V and 5 bases from J, leaving 9 bases between. The CDR3 contains 14 residues. The data were produced by immunoSEQ multiplex PCR, yet TCRdb's version contains in-frame clones alone and is incomplete. The table has roughly 2,600 clones, under 30% seen once. Neighboring lung without atypia was obtained no less than 2 cm from the tumor margin. Only a few counts were recorded for this clone. The antigen is unknown. The specimen comprised normal lung tissue next to the tumor, sampled before any cancer treatment. The sequence came from a male donor at least 60 years old with stage II lung adenocarcinoma. The J gene is TRBJ1-4, the V gene TRBV28; D not resolved. In DNA, the CDR3 is TGTGCCAGCAGTTTAACAGATAAAAATGAAAAACTGTTTTTT. This encodes CASSLTDKNEKLFF.